A single sample gave rise to the 6 T cell receptor beta chains below, sequenced in a study of T cell responses to AZD1222 COVID-19 vaccine. Profiling relied on immunoSEQ multiplex PCR, and the TCRdb table lists in-frame clones only, not all of them. In the table there are under 200,000 clones, about 95% of which are singletons. The specimen was peripheral blood, collected on day 0 of AZD1222 vaccination. The receptors originated from an adult in good health.

The chain is built from TRBV29-1 and TRBJ1-6; 10 bases are a match to TRBD1. The CDR3 consists of 17 residues. Losses at the gene ends were 1 base for V and 7 bases for J; bases not matched to a gene: 10. Germline values: CDR1 SQVTM, CDR2 ANQGSEA. The DNA of the CDR3 is TGCAGCGTTGAAGTGGGGAGTCGGGACAGGGGAAATTCACCCCTCCACTTT. This codes for CSVEVGSRDRGNSPLHF.

This chain links TRBV6-5 with TRBJ2-1; 7 bases fit TRBD1. After removal of 2 bases from V and 5 bases from J, the junction contained 3 bases not matched to a gene. CDR1 is MNHEY and CDR2 is SVGAGI in the germline V gene. The CDR3 is 14 amino acids. The CDR3 loop reads CASSYRDRNNEQFF. CDR3 DNA: TGTGCCAGCAGTTACCGGGACAGAAACAATGAGCAGTTCTTC.

As concerns this clone: The sample holds other DNA sequences that translate to the same CDR3. The chain has TRBV12-3 or TRBV12-4 and TRBJ2-7; D unresolved. The CDR3 extends over 11 amino acids. V dropped 3 bases and J dropped 4 bases, with 4 bases sitting between them. CDR3 amino acids: CASSFSYEQYF. CDR3 bases: TGTGCCAGCAGTTTCTCGTACGAGCAGTACTTC.

V is TRBV7-8 and J is TRBJ1-5; the D gene is possibly TRBD1 (5 bases). V lost 3 bases and J lost 2, with 14 bases in between. The CDR3 has 16 amino acids. Germline values: CDR1 SGHVS, CDR2 FQNEAQ. CDR3 sequence: CASSFSRAGGNQPQHF. Here the CDR3 DNA reads TGTGCCAGCAGCTTTAGCAGGGCTGGGGGCAATCAGCCCCAGCATTTT.

The genes are TRBV5-8 and TRBJ1-2; unclear D gene. V lost 2 bases and J lost 4, with 6 bases in between. This CDR3 spans 12 amino acids. Germline CDR1 reads SGHTS; CDR2 reads YDEGEE. The CDR3 spells CASSLAAYGYTF. CDR3 coding DNA: TGTGCCAGCAGCTTAGCAGCCTATGGCTACACCTTC.

The V and J genes are TRBV29-1 and TRBJ2-1, with TRBD2 matching 10 bases. V lost 6 bases, J lost 4 bases, and 15 bases stayed unmatched. CDR1 is SQVTM, CDR2 ANQGSEA, per germline. The CDR3 extends over 17 amino acids. CDR3 nucleotides: TGCAGCGTCTGGGGGCTAGCGGGAGTACTGGGTTACAATGAGCAGTTCTTC. Its protein is CSVWGLAGVLGYNEQFF.